The T cell receptor beta chain described here comes from a study of blood T cell repertoires in COVID-19. About the study: The United States, Italy and Spain supplied acute and convalescent COVID-19 samples. The analysed material was cDNA or gDNA that came from T cells, B-cell-depleted T cells, or PBMCs.

The CDR3 consists of 13 residues. Trimming took 4 bases from V and 0 from J, leaving 7 bases between them. Germline lookup yields CDR1 SQVTM and CDR2 ANQGSEA. Original methodology: It was from reference gene primer amplification that nucleated cell counts were estimated. Libraries were prepared by immunoSEQ multiplex PCR; TCRdb keeps only in-frame clonotypes and omits some of them. Clonal size and the V and J genes are those of that table, whereas D and trimming came from the DNA. Of 180,000 or so clones in the sample, roughly 86% are singletons; the top ten hold roughly 0.99%. This sequence originates from a man between 18 and 29 years old with acute or convalescent COVID-19. The sequenced material came from peripheral blood. The chain uses TRBV29-1 and TRBJ2-1; D is uncertain. The CDR3 reads CSVVSGSYNEQFF. The CDR3, as DNA: TGCAGCGTTGTGTCAGGCTCCTACAATGAGCAGTTCTTC.